One sample yielded the 2 T cell receptor beta chains listed below, sequenced in a study of blood T cell repertoires in COVID-19. Assay used: immunoSEQ multiplex PCR; TCRdb lists only in-frame clones, some missing. The sample shows around 50,000 clones, 75% to 95% of them seen only once. Sequenced: peripheral blood. These receptor sequences come from a man aged 65 to 79 with active COVID-19.

The J gene is TRBJ2-3, the V gene TRBV14, with a possible D match to TRBD1 (5 bases). CDR3 length: 16 amino acids. V lost 0 bases and J 3 bases, leaving 13 bases between the germline ends. Germline loops: CDR1 SGHDN, CDR2 FVKESK. CDR3 nucleotide sequence: TGTGCCAGCAGCCAAGAGCCAGGGAAGGTGACAGATACGCAGTATTTT. Translated: CASSQEPGKVTDTQYF.

A note on this clone: Mismatch with germline at one junction end may stem from a read error. DNA for the CDR3: TGTGCCAGTAGTTTATTTAGCATCCCAGATACGCAGTATTTT. Amino acids: CASSLFSIPDTQYF. The chain employs TRBV27 and TRBJ2-3; D remains ambiguous. CDR3 length equals 14 residues. Germline CDR1 and CDR2: MNHEY and SMNVEV (reference sequence).